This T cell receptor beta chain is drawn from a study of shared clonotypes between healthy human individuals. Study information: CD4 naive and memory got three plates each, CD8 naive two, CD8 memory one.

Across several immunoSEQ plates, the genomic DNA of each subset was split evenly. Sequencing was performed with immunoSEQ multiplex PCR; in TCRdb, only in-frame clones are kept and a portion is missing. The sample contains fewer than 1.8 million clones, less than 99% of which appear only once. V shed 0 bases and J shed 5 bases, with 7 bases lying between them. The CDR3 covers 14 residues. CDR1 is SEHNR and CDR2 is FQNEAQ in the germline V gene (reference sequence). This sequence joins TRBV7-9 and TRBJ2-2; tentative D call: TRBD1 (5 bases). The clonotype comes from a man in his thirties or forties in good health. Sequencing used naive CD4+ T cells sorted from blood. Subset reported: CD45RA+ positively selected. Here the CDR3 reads CASSLAGVTGELFF. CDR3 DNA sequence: TGTGCCAGCAGCTTAGCAGGGGTTACCGGGGAGCTGTTTTTT. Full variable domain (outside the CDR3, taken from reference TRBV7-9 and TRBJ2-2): DTGVSQNPRHKITKRGQNVTFRCDPISEHNRLYWYRQTLGQGPEFLTYFQNEAQLEKSRLLSDRFSAERPKGSFSTLEIQRTEQGDSAMYLCASSLAGVTGELFFGEGSRLTVL.